These T cell receptor beta chains were read from a single sample in a study of HIV-infected patients and healthy controls. TCRdb redid the calling of the 5' RACE reads with MiXCR, one entry per CDR3 protein. The repertoire holds 15,000 to 20,000 distinct CDR3 sequences, with 9% to 15% as singletons. The sample consisted of blood. Receptors were obtained from an adult in good health. Each CDR3 is given with its conserved first and last residue. Each record gives: D gene, CDR3 length, clone size, V gene, J gene, CDR3 DNA, CDR3 protein. D genes are given only for firm matches. Part of the rows lack a size; the others show once, few, many or a class for expanded clones.

d_gene: NA; len: 12; abundance: few; v_gene: TRBV2; j_gene: TRBJ1-4; CDR3nt: TGTGCCAGCAGTGGGGGCCCGGAAAAACTGTTTTTT; CDR3aa: CASSGGPEKLFF
d_gene: NA; len: 15; abundance: many; v_gene: TRBV28; j_gene: TRBJ1-3; CDR3nt: TGTGCCTGCCACCCGGGGGGGCCGGCTGGAAACACCATATATTTT; CDR3aa: CACHPGGPAGNTIYF
d_gene: TRBD2; len: 14; abundance: few; v_gene: TRBV19; j_gene: TRBJ2-3; CDR3nt: TGTGCCTGCCACCAGCGGGGGAGCACAGATACGCAGTATTTT; CDR3aa: CACHQRGSTDTQYF
d_gene: NA; len: 15; abundance: medium-sized; v_gene: TRBV4-3; j_gene: TRBJ2-7; CDR3nt: TGCGCCAGCAGCCACAGCACTCAGGTTTCCTACGAGCAGTACTTC; CDR3aa: CASSHSTQVSYEQYF
d_gene: NA; len: 16; abundance: many; v_gene: TRBV7-2; j_gene: TRBJ2-3; CDR3nt: TGTGCCAGCAGCTTGGGAGGCAGGGCTAGCACAGATACGCAGTATTTT; CDR3aa: CASSLGGRASTDTQYF
d_gene: NA; len: 14; abundance: many; v_gene: TRBV30; j_gene: TRBJ1-2; CDR3nt: TGTGCCTGGAGCCCAGGCGGGGTGGGCTATGGCTACACCTTC; CDR3aa: CAWSPGGVGYGYTF
d_gene: TRBD1; len: 15; abundance: many; v_gene: TRBV7-9; j_gene: TRBJ1-1; CDR3nt: TGTGCCAGCAGCTTACGTCAGGGGGCGCGGACTGAAGCTTTCTTT; CDR3aa: CASSLRQGARTEAFF
d_gene: NA; len: 12; abundance: many; v_gene: TRBV2; j_gene: TRBJ1-1; CDR3nt: TGTGCCAGCAGTGAAGAGACCAGCCTGGCTTTCTTT; CDR3aa: CASSEETSLAFF
d_gene: NA; len: 14; abundance: few; v_gene: TRBV20-1; j_gene: TRBJ1-1; CDR3nt: TGCAGTGCTCCCGTGAGCGAACTGAACACTGAAGCTTTCTTT; CDR3aa: CSAPVSELNTEAFF
d_gene: TRBD2; len: 17; abundance: NA; v_gene: TRBV5-6; j_gene: TRBJ2-2; CDR3nt: TGTGTCAGCAGCCGCACTGGACTAGCGGGGAGCACCGGGGAGCTGTTTTTT; CDR3aa: CVSSRTGLAGSTGELFF
d_gene: NA; len: 14; abundance: medium-sized; v_gene: TRBV7-2; j_gene: TRBJ1-1; CDR3nt: TGTGCCAGCAGCTTAGTGACTGATGGAAATGAAGCTTTCTTT; CDR3aa: CASSLVTDGNEAFF
d_gene: NA; len: 15; abundance: medium-sized; v_gene: TRBV12-3/TRBV12-4; j_gene: TRBJ1-1; CDR3nt: TGTGCCAGCAGTTTATTACCTCCCCCGAACACTGAAGCTTTCTTT; CDR3aa: CASSLLPPPNTEAFF
d_gene: TRBD2; len: 15; abundance: many; v_gene: TRBV7-2; j_gene: TRBJ2-3; CDR3nt: TGTGCCAGCAGCCGATCTAGCGGAAGCACAGATACGCAGTATTTT; CDR3aa: CASSRSSGSTDTQYF
d_gene: TRBD2; len: 15; abundance: many; v_gene: TRBV2; j_gene: TRBJ2-1; CDR3nt: TGTGCCAGCAGTGTGTCGTCGGCTAGCGGGGGGGAGGAGTTCTTC; CDR3aa: CASSVSSASGGEEFF
d_gene: NA; len: 13; abundance: many; v_gene: TRBV4-3; j_gene: TRBJ1-5; CDR3nt: TGCGCCAGCAGTACCCAACAGGGCCAGCCCCAGCATTTT; CDR3aa: CASSTQQGQPQHF
d_gene: NA; len: 14; abundance: NA; v_gene: TRBV19; j_gene: TRBJ2-1; CDR3nt: TGTGCCAGTAGTATACTTATCTCCTACAATGAGCAGTTCTTC; CDR3aa: CASSILISYNEQFF
d_gene: NA; len: 16; abundance: many; v_gene: TRBV30; j_gene: TRBJ1-2; CDR3nt: TGTGCCAGATTTGGGTACGGGGGCAGTTCTAACTATGGCTACACCTTC; CDR3aa: CARFGYGGSSNYGYTF
d_gene: NA; len: 12; abundance: medium-sized; v_gene: TRBV12-3/TRBV12-4; j_gene: TRBJ2-2; CDR3nt: TGTGCCAGCAGGGACAACACCGGGGAGCTGTTTTTT; CDR3aa: CASRDNTGELFF
d_gene: NA; len: 15; abundance: medium-sized; v_gene: TRBV7-2; j_gene: TRBJ2-3; CDR3nt: TGTGCCAGCAGCCTGGGCCCCCGGCGCACAGATACGCAGTATTTT; CDR3aa: CASSLGPRRTDTQYF
d_gene: NA; len: 16; abundance: medium-sized; v_gene: TRBV28; j_gene: TRBJ1-2; CDR3nt: TGTGCCAGCATCGGTGGGGGCGGGGCCACCTTCTATGGCTACACCTTC; CDR3aa: CASIGGGGATFYGYTF
d_gene: TRBD1; len: 12; abundance: medium-sized; v_gene: TRBV5-1; j_gene: TRBJ1-1; CDR3nt: TGCGCCATTAAGGGACAGAAGCCTGAAGCTTTCTTT; CDR3aa: CAIKGQKPEAFF
d_gene: NA; len: 15; abundance: many; v_gene: TRBV28; j_gene: TRBJ1-1; CDR3nt: TGTGCCAGCAGTCCGTGGTCTTTGGAGGACACTGAAGCTTTCTTT; CDR3aa: CASSPWSLEDTEAFF
d_gene: NA; len: 15; abundance: medium-sized; v_gene: TRBV9; j_gene: TRBJ2-6; CDR3nt: TGTGCCAGCAGCCCGGGGGATTATGGGGCCAACGTCCTGACTTTC; CDR3aa: CASSPGDYGANVLTF
d_gene: NA; len: 17; abundance: many; v_gene: TRBV4-3; j_gene: TRBJ2-3; CDR3nt: TGCGCCAGCAGCCAAGGAGGCGGTCCAGAGTTCACAGATACGCAGTATTTT; CDR3aa: CASSQGGGPEFTDTQYF
d_gene: NA; len: 13; abundance: many; v_gene: TRBV11-2; j_gene: TRBJ2-5; CDR3nt: TGTGCCAGCAGCTTACGGGTCAGGGAGACCCAGTACTTC; CDR3aa: CASSLRVRETQYF
d_gene: NA; len: 13; abundance: medium-sized; v_gene: TRBV6-5; j_gene: TRBJ1-6; CDR3nt: TGTGCCAGCAGAATGGGGGCGGCTTCACCCCTCCACTTT; CDR3aa: CASRMGAASPLHF
d_gene: TRBD1; len: 14; abundance: NA; v_gene: TRBV19; j_gene: TRBJ1-5; CDR3nt: TGTGCCAGTGTGGGACAGGGGGGCAATCAGCCCCAGCATTTT; CDR3aa: CASVGQGGNQPQHF
d_gene: NA; len: 14; abundance: many; v_gene: TRBV4-1; j_gene: TRBJ1-4; CDR3nt: TGCGCCAGCAGGCCCGAACAGGGAAACGAAAAACTGTTTTTT; CDR3aa: CASRPEQGNEKLFF
d_gene: NA; len: 14; abundance: many; v_gene: TRBV5-1; j_gene: TRBJ2-6; CDR3nt: TGCGCCAGCAAAGACAGCTCTGGGGCCAACGTCCTGACTTTC; CDR3aa: CASKDSSGANVLTF
d_gene: NA; len: 13; abundance: many; v_gene: TRBV7-3; j_gene: TRBJ1-1; CDR3nt: TGTGCCAGCAGCTTAAACAGATACACTGAAGCTTTCTTT; CDR3aa: CASSLNRYTEAFF
d_gene: NA; len: 13; abundance: NA; v_gene: TRBV10-3; j_gene: TRBJ1-1; CDR3nt: TGTGCCGCCATAGGACGGACGAACACTGAAGCTTTCTTT; CDR3aa: CAAIGRTNTEAFF
d_gene: NA; len: 14; abundance: many; v_gene: TRBV28; j_gene: TRBJ2-4; CDR3nt: TGTGCCAGCAGCCCGCGGGACAGAAAAAACATTCAGTACTTC; CDR3aa: CASSPRDRKNIQYF
d_gene: NA; len: 15; abundance: medium-sized; v_gene: TRBV5-1; j_gene: TRBJ1-1; CDR3nt: TGCGCCAGCAGCAGGCTTACAGGCGCGAACACTGAAGCTTTCTTT; CDR3aa: CASSRLTGANTEAFF
d_gene: NA; len: 16; abundance: many; v_gene: TRBV12-3/TRBV12-4; j_gene: TRBJ2-3; CDR3nt: TGTGCCAGCAGTTTACTTGGGGGGTATAGCACAGATACGCAGTATTTT; CDR3aa: CASSLLGGYSTDTQYF
d_gene: NA; len: 12; abundance: many; v_gene: TRBV28; j_gene: TRBJ1-2; CDR3nt: TGTGCCAGCAGTATAACAGGGTTACGCTACACCTTC; CDR3aa: CASSITGLRYTF
d_gene: NA; len: 14; abundance: few; v_gene: TRBV6-4; j_gene: TRBJ1-1; CDR3nt: TGTGCCAGCAGTGTCCACGAGGGGGACACTGAAGCTTTCTTT; CDR3aa: CASSVHEGDTEAFF
d_gene: NA; len: 14; abundance: many; v_gene: TRBV19; j_gene: TRBJ1-4; CDR3nt: TGTGCCAGTAGTCTTTCGCGGGAACGTGAAAAACTGTTTTTT; CDR3aa: CASSLSREREKLFF
d_gene: NA; len: 14; abundance: few; v_gene: TRBV6-2/TRBV6-3; j_gene: TRBJ1-5; CDR3nt: TGTGCCAGCAATGTACAGGGAGCTCGGCAGCCCCAGCATTTT; CDR3aa: CASNVQGARQPQHF
d_gene: NA; len: 13; abundance: NA; v_gene: TRBV19; j_gene: TRBJ2-1; CDR3nt: TGTGCCAGTAGTATCGCAGGGTACAATGAGCAGTTCTTC; CDR3aa: CASSIAGYNEQFF
d_gene: NA; len: 13; abundance: many; v_gene: TRBV9; j_gene: TRBJ2-7; CDR3nt: TGTGCCAGCAGCGCCGGACAGAACTACGAGCAGTACTTC; CDR3aa: CASSAGQNYEQYF
d_gene: NA; len: 15; abundance: many; v_gene: TRBV15; j_gene: TRBJ2-1; CDR3nt: TGTGCCACCAGCAGATACCTACAGGTTTACAATGAGCAGTTCTTC; CDR3aa: CATSRYLQVYNEQFF
d_gene: NA; len: 15; abundance: many; v_gene: TRBV7-2; j_gene: TRBJ2-5; CDR3nt: TGTGCCAGCAGCTTGGGGGGGCCCCTCCAAGAGACCCAGTACTTC; CDR3aa: CASSLGGPLQETQYF
d_gene: NA; len: 15; abundance: NA; v_gene: TRBV12-3/TRBV12-4; j_gene: TRBJ1-5; CDR3nt: TGTGCCAGCAGCCTTCAACAGGGAACCGGACAGCCCCAGCATTTT; CDR3aa: CASSLQQGTGQPQHF
d_gene: NA; len: 16; abundance: NA; v_gene: TRBV20-1; j_gene: TRBJ2-1; CDR3nt: TGCAGTGCTAGAGCTCCCTTAAGGGGAGATCTAGGTGAGCAGTTCTTC; CDR3aa: CSARAPLRGDLGEQFF
d_gene: TRBD1; len: 15; abundance: many; v_gene: TRBV28; j_gene: TRBJ1-6; CDR3nt: TGTGCCAGCAGTTTACCCCAGACAGGGGTTTCACCCCTCCACTTT; CDR3aa: CASSLPQTGVSPLHF
d_gene: NA; len: 15; abundance: many; v_gene: TRBV27; j_gene: TRBJ1-3; CDR3nt: TGTGCCAGCAGGCTTAACAGGGACTCTGGAAACACCATATATTTT; CDR3aa: CASRLNRDSGNTIYF
d_gene: TRBD1; len: 15; abundance: NA; v_gene: TRBV6-5; j_gene: TRBJ2-3; CDR3nt: TGTGCCAGCAGTTGGAGGGCAGGGGGCAGAGATACGCAGTATTTT; CDR3aa: CASSWRAGGRDTQYF
d_gene: NA; len: 15; abundance: many; v_gene: TRBV7-2; j_gene: TRBJ2-7; CDR3nt: TGTGCCAGCAGCCCTTCCTCCGGGTCCCGCCCCGAGCAGTACTTC; CDR3aa: CASSPSSGSRPEQYF
d_gene: NA; len: 17; abundance: many; v_gene: TRBV7-8; j_gene: TRBJ2-7; CDR3nt: TGTGCCAGCAGCCCAGTCACAGTCTCCAGGGCGCCCTACGAGCAGTACTTC; CDR3aa: CASSPVTVSRAPYEQYF
d_gene: NA; len: 14; abundance: NA; v_gene: TRBV5-1; j_gene: TRBJ2-2; CDR3nt: TGCGCCAGCAGCTTGGACAGGGAGACCGGGGAGCTGTTTTTT; CDR3aa: CASSLDRETGELFF
d_gene: NA; len: 14; abundance: few; v_gene: TRBV4-1; j_gene: TRBJ1-6; CDR3nt: TGCGCCAGCAGCCCCCCGATCATTAATTCACCCCTCCACTTT; CDR3aa: CASSPPIINSPLHF
d_gene: TRBD1; len: 13; abundance: many; v_gene: TRBV5-4; j_gene: TRBJ2-1; CDR3nt: TGTGCCAGCAGCCCGGACAGGAACAATGAGCAGTTCTTC; CDR3aa: CASSPDRNNEQFF